These T cell receptor beta chains were read from a single sample in a study of blood T cell repertoires in COVID-19. The method was immunoSEQ multiplex PCR; TCRdb's version includes in-frame clones alone and lacks a portion of them. The data show 300,000 to 400,000 clones, about 91% seen once. Sequencing input: peripheral blood. All receptors come from a woman aged 25 to 39 with COVID-19, enrolled during active disease. Both conserved end residues are part of each CDR3. D genes are given only for firm matches. Clone size is shown for a subset of rows, as once, few, many or a class of expanded clone.

j_gene: TRBJ2-1; abundance: -; d_gene: TRBD2; v_gene: TRBV6-5; CDR3aa: CASSYSLAGRYNEQFF; CDR3nt: TGTGCCAGCAGTTACTCACTAGCGGGACGTTACAATGAGCAGTTCTTC
j_gene: TRBJ1-2; abundance: -; d_gene: -; v_gene: TRBV24-1; CDR3aa: CATLGTREGYTF; CDR3nt: TGTGCCACCCTAGGTACCCGCGAGGGCTACACCTTC
j_gene: TRBJ1-2; abundance: -; d_gene: -; v_gene: TRBV29-1; CDR3aa: CSVTDSTNYGYTF; CDR3nt: TGCAGCGTGACGGACAGCACTAACTATGGCTACACCTTC
j_gene: TRBJ1-3; abundance: -; d_gene: -; v_gene: TRBV5-1; CDR3aa: CASSLDEGGSGNTIYF; CDR3nt: TGCGCCAGCAGCTTGGATGAGGGTGGCTCTGGAAACACCATATATTTT
j_gene: TRBJ2-1; abundance: -; d_gene: -; v_gene: TRBV3-1/TRBV3-2; CDR3aa: CASSQVAYNEQFF; CDR3nt: TGTGCCAGCAGCCAAGTTGCGTACAATGAGCAGTTCTTC
j_gene: TRBJ2-3; abundance: few; d_gene: -; v_gene: TRBV6-5; CDR3aa: CASRAETDTQYF; CDR3nt: TGTGCCAGCAGGGCCGAAACAGATACGCAGTATTTT
j_gene: TRBJ1-2; abundance: -; d_gene: -; v_gene: TRBV6-5; CDR3aa: CASSWGVASGYTF; CDR3nt: TGTGCCAGCAGCTGGGGGGTTGCAAGTGGCTACACCTTC
j_gene: TRBJ2-2; abundance: -; d_gene: -; v_gene: TRBV6-1; CDR3aa: CASSEALTALNTGELFF; CDR3nt: TGTGCCAGCAGTGAAGCGCTGACAGCCTTGAACACCGGGGAGCTGTTTTTT
j_gene: TRBJ2-3; abundance: -; d_gene: -; v_gene: TRBV15; CDR3aa: CATSRDLAATQYF; CDR3nt: TGTGCCACCAGCAGAGATCTGGCTGCCACGCAGTATTTT
j_gene: TRBJ1-6; abundance: once; d_gene: -; v_gene: TRBV4-1; CDR3aa: CASSQLRDYNSPLHF; CDR3nt: TGCGCCAGCAGCCAACTCAGGGACTATAATTCACCCCTCCACTTT
j_gene: TRBJ2-1; abundance: -; d_gene: TRBD2; v_gene: TRBV7-8; CDR3aa: CASSYGGTTVEQFF; CDR3nt: TGTGCCAGCAGCTACGGGGGGACTACAGTTGAGCAGTTCTTC
j_gene: TRBJ2-1; abundance: -; d_gene: -; v_gene: TRBV19; CDR3aa: CASSMPPDSNQRFF; CDR3nt: TGTGCCAGTAGTATGCCGCCGGACTCCAACCAGCGGTTCTTC
j_gene: TRBJ2-5; abundance: -; d_gene: -; v_gene: TRBV2; CDR3aa: CASKGLAGETQYF; CDR3nt: TGTGCCAGCAAAGGACTGGCCGGGGAGACCCAGTACTTC
j_gene: TRBJ2-2; abundance: -; d_gene: -; v_gene: TRBV3-1/TRBV3-2; CDR3aa: CASSQEPRTGELFF; CDR3nt: TGTGCCAGCAGCCAGGAGCCGCGCACCGGGGAGCTGTTTTTT
j_gene: TRBJ2-7; abundance: -; d_gene: TRBD1; v_gene: TRBV2; CDR3aa: CASSGQGVEQYF; CDR3nt: TGTGCCAGCAGTGGACAGGGGGTCGAGCAGTACTTC
j_gene: TRBJ1-2; abundance: -; d_gene: -; v_gene: TRBV5-6; CDR3aa: CASSLDRTPANYGYTF; CDR3nt: TGTGCCAGCAGCTTGGACAGGACCCCAGCTAACTATGGCTACACCTTC
j_gene: TRBJ2-2; abundance: -; d_gene: -; v_gene: TRBV2; CDR3aa: CASMSGLLAGELFF; CDR3nt: TGTGCCAGCATGTCGGGACTCCTAGCCGGGGAGCTGTTTTTT
j_gene: TRBJ1-4; abundance: -; d_gene: -; v_gene: TRBV5-5; CDR3aa: CASSLTGFTTTNEKLFF; CDR3nt: TGTGCCAGCAGCTTAACAGGGTTCACAACAACTAATGAAAAACTGTTTTTT
j_gene: TRBJ1-5; abundance: -; d_gene: -; v_gene: TRBV18; CDR3aa: CASSKGRGSNQPQHF; CDR3nt: TGTGCCAGCTCAAAAGGACGGGGAAGCAATCAGCCCCAGCATTTT
j_gene: TRBJ2-1; abundance: -; d_gene: -; v_gene: TRBV2; CDR3aa: CASSEVRSDNEQFF; CDR3nt: TGTGCCAGCAGTGAAGTCAGGTCGGACAATGAGCAGTTCTTC
j_gene: TRBJ2-5; abundance: -; d_gene: TRBD1; v_gene: TRBV7-2; CDR3aa: CASSIHRGGETQYF; CDR3nt: TGTGCCAGCAGCATACACAGGGGTGGGGAGACCCAGTACTTC
j_gene: TRBJ2-1; abundance: once; d_gene: TRBD2; v_gene: TRBV7-9; CDR3aa: CASSSTLAETYNEQFF; CDR3nt: TGTGCCAGCAGCTCCACTCTAGCGGAGACCTACAATGAGCAGTTCTTC
j_gene: TRBJ1-6; abundance: -; d_gene: -; v_gene: TRBV18; CDR3aa: CASSPPGVRNSPLHF; CDR3nt: TGTGCCAGCTCACCACCCGGGGTGCGGAATTCACCCCTCCACTTT
j_gene: TRBJ2-1; abundance: -; d_gene: TRBD1; v_gene: TRBV24-1; CDR3aa: CATSDLSGTGVRGEQFF; CDR3nt: TGTGCCACCAGTGATTTGTCCGGGACAGGTGTTAGGGGTGAGCAGTTCTTC
j_gene: TRBJ2-4; abundance: -; d_gene: TRBD1; v_gene: TRBV3-1/TRBV3-2; CDR3aa: CASSQSDRGDRIQYF; CDR3nt: TGTGCCAGCAGCCAGTCGGACAGGGGCGATCGGATTCAGTACTTC
j_gene: TRBJ2-7; abundance: -; d_gene: TRBD1; v_gene: TRBV18; CDR3aa: CASSPGQGSSYEQYF; CDR3nt: TGTGCCAGCTCACCGGGACAGGGGAGCTCCTACGAGCAGTACTTC
j_gene: TRBJ2-7; abundance: -; d_gene: TRBD2; v_gene: TRBV11-2; CDR3aa: CASSLAGEYEQYF; CDR3nt: TGTGCCAGCAGCCTAGCGGGGGAGTACGAGCAGTACTTC
j_gene: TRBJ1-1; abundance: -; d_gene: -; v_gene: TRBV12-3/TRBV12-4; CDR3aa: CASSARRTEAFF; CDR3nt: TGTGCCAGCAGCGCCCGGCGGACTGAAGCTTTCTTT
j_gene: TRBJ1-6; abundance: -; d_gene: TRBD1; v_gene: TRBV19; CDR3aa: CASSVGQGASPLHF; CDR3nt: TGTGCCAGTAGTGTGGGACAGGGAGCCTCACCCCTCCACTTT
j_gene: TRBJ2-1; abundance: -; d_gene: -; v_gene: TRBV25-1; CDR3aa: CASGGQGRDNEQFF; CDR3nt: TGTGCCAGCGGGGGACAAGGGCGTGACAATGAGCAGTTCTTC
j_gene: TRBJ2-2; abundance: -; d_gene: -; v_gene: TRBV5-1; CDR3aa: CASSLVKNTGELFF; CDR3nt: TGCGCCAGCAGCTTGGTTAAGAACACCGGGGAGCTGTTTTTT
j_gene: TRBJ1-3; abundance: -; d_gene: -; v_gene: TRBV28; CDR3aa: CASSFFGDSGNTIYF; CDR3nt: TGTGCCAGCAGTTTTTTCGGGGACTCTGGAAACACCATATATTTT
j_gene: TRBJ2-7; abundance: -; d_gene: TRBD1; v_gene: TRBV29-1; CDR3aa: CSVGTGSSYEQYF; CDR3nt: TGCAGCGTCGGGACAGGAAGCTCCTACGAGCAGTACTTC
j_gene: TRBJ1-6; abundance: once; d_gene: -; v_gene: TRBV6-6; CDR3aa: CASSNLAGWNNSPLHF; CDR3nt: TGTGCCAGCAGTAACCTAGCGGGGTGGAATAATTCACCCCTCCACTTT
j_gene: TRBJ1-6; abundance: few; d_gene: TRBD1; v_gene: TRBV18; CDR3aa: CASSPSNSYRGNSPLHF; CDR3nt: TGTGCCAGCTCACCATCGAACAGCTACAGGGGAAATTCACCCCTCCACTTT
j_gene: TRBJ2-1; abundance: -; d_gene: TRBD2; v_gene: TRBV6-5; CDR3aa: CASILAGNNEQFF; CDR3nt: TGTGCCAGCATCCTAGCGGGGAACAATGAGCAGTTCTTC
j_gene: TRBJ2-5; abundance: -; d_gene: TRBD1; v_gene: TRBV24-1; CDR3aa: CATSDPQGAGETQYF; CDR3nt: TGTGCCACCAGTGACCCCCAGGGGGCGGGAGAGACCCAGTACTTC
j_gene: TRBJ1-2; abundance: -; d_gene: -; v_gene: TRBV28; CDR3aa: CASRTTWGTGSDGYTF; CDR3nt: TGTGCCAGCAGAACCACATGGGGTACGGGGTCGGATGGCTACACCTTC
j_gene: TRBJ1-6; abundance: -; d_gene: TRBD1; v_gene: TRBV5-1; CDR3aa: CASSSGQDSPLHF; CDR3nt: TGCGCCAGCAGCTCTGGACAGGATTCACCCCTCCACTTT